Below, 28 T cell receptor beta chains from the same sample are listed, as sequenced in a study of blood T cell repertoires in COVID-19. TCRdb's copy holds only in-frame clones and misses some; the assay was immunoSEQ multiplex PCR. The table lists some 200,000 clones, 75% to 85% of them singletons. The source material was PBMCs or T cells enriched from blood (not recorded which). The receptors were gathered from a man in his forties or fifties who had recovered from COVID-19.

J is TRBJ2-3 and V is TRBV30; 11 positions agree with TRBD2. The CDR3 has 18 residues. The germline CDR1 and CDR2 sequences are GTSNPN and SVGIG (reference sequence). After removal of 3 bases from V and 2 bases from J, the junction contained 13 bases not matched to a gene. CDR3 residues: CAWRVLLAGGLLTDTQYF. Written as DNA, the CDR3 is TGTGCCTGGAGGGTACTGCTAGCGGGGGGCCTACTCACAGATACGCAGTATTTT.

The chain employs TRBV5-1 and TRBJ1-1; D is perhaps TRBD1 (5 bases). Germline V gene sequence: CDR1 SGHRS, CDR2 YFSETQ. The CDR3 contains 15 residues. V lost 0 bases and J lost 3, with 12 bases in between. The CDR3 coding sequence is TGCGCCAGCAGCTTGGCCGCAGGGTGGGACACTGAAGCTTTCTTT. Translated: CASSLAAGWDTEAFF.

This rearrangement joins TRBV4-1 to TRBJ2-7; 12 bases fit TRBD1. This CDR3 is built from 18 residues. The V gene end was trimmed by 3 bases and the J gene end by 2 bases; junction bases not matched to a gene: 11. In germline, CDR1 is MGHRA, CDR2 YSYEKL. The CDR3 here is CASSQSGTGGYFAYEQYF. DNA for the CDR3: TGCGCCAGCAGCCAGTCCGGGACAGGGGGCTATTTCGCCTACGAGCAGTACTTC.

The CDR3 sequence is CASSSYSNQPQHF. Here the CDR3 DNA reads TGTGCCAGCAGCTCTTATAGCAATCAGCCCCAGCATTTT. The chain employs TRBV6-5 and TRBJ1-5; no clear D gene. V was clipped by 6 bases and J by 0 bases, with 6 bases between them. CDR1 is MNHEY and CDR2 is SVGAGI in the germline V gene. This CDR3 region has 13 residues.

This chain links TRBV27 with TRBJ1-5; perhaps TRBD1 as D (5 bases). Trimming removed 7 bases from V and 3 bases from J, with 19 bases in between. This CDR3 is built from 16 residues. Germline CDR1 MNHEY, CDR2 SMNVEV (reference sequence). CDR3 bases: TGTGCCAGCAACCTCATCGGGCAGGGCCCCAATCAGCCCCAGCATTTT. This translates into CASNLIGQGPNQPQHF.

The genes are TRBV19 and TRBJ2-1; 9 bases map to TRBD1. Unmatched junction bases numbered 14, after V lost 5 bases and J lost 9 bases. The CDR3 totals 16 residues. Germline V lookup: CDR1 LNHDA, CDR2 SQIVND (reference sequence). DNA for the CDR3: TGTGCCAGTAGTCTAAGACCGGGACAGGGAAGGAGTGAGCAGTTCTTC. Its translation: CASSLRPGQGRSEQFF.

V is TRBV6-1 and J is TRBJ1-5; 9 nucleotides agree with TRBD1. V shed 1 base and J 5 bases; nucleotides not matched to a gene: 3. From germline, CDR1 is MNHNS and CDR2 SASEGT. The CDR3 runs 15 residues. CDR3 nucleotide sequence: TGTGCCAGCAGTGAAGTCTGGACAGGGGATCAGCCCCAGCATTTT. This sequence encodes CASSEVWTGDQPQHF.

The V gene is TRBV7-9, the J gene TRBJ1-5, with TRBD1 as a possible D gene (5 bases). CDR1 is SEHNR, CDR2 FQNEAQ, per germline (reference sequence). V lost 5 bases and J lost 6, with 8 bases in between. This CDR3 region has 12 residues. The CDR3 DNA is TGTGCCAGCAGCCGCGGGACTCAGCCCCAGCATTTT. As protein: CASSRGTQPQHF.

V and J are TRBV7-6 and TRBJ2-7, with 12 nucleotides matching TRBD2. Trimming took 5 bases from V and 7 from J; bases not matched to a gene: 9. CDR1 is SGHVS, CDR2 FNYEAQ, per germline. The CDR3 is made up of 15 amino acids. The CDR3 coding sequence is TGTGCCAGCAGCCCATGGACTAGCGGGACCATAGAGCAGTACTTC. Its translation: CASSPWTSGTIEQYF.

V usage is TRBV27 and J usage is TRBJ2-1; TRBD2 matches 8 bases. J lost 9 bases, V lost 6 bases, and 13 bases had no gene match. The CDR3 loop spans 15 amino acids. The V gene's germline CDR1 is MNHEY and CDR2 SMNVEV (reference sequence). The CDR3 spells CASSSAGLGGVEQFF. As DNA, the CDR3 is TGTGCCAGCAGCTCAGCGGGACTAGGGGGAGTTGAGCAGTTCTTC.

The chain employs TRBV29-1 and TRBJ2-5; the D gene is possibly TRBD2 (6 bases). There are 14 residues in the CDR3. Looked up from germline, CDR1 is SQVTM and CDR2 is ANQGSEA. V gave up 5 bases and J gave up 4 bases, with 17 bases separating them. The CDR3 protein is CSVQPGVVGETQYF. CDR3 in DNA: TGCAGCGTTCAACCGGGAGTGGTTGGAGAGACCCAGTACTTC.

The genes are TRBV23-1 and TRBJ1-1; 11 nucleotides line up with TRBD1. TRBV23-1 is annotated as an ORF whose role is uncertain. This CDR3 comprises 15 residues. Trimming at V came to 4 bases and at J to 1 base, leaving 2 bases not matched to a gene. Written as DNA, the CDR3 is TGCGCCAGCAGTCGAGGGACAGGGGGGAACACTGAAGCTTTCTTT. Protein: CASSRGTGGNTEAFF.

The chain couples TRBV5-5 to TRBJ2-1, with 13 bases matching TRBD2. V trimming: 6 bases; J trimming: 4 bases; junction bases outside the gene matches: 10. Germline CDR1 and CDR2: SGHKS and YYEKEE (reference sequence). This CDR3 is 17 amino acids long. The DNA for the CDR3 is TGTGCCAGCACCCTCCATGGACTAGCGGGGGCGTACAATGAGCAGTTCTTC. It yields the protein CASTLHGLAGAYNEQFF.

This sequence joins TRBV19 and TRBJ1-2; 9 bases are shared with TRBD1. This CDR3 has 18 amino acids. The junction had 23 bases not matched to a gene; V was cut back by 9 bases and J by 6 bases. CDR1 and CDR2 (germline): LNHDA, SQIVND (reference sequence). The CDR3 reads CASRHRMGQGVFSDGYTF. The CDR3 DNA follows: TGTGCCAGCCGCCATCGGATGGGACAGGGAGTCTTTTCGGATGGCTACACCTTC.

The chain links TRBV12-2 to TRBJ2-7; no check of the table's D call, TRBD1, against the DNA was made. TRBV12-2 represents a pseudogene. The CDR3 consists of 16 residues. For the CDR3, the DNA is TGTGCAAGTCGCTTTTCGGGACAGGGAAGCGTGTACGAGCAGTACTTC. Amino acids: CASRFSGQGSVYEQYF.

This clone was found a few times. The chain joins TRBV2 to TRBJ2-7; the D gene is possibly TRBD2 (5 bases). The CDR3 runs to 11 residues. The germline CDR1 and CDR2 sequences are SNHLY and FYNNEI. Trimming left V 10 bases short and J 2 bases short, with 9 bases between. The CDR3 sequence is CATSLAYEQYF. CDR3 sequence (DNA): TGTGCCACCTCACTAGCCTACGAGCAGTACTTC.

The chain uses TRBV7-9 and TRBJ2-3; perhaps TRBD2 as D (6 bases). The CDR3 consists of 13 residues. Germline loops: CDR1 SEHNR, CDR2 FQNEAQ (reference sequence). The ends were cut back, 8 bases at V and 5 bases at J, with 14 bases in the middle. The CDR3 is CASRRGYLDTQYF. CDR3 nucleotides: TGTGCCAGCCGGAGGGGTTATTTAGATACGCAGTATTTT.

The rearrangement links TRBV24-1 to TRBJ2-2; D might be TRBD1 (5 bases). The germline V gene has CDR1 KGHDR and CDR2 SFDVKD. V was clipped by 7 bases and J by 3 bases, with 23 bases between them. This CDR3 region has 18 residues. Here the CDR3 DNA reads TGTGCCACCAGAAAACTACAGGTCCTACGGTGGGACACCGGGGAGCTGTTTTTT. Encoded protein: CATRKLQVLRWDTGELFF.

The CDR3 loop reads CASSPKLDRGKEAFF. CDR3 in DNA: TGTGCCAGCAGTCCTAAACTTGACAGGGGAAAGGAAGCTTTCTTT. J is TRBJ1-1 and V is TRBV6-6; TRBD1 agrees at 8 bases. Germline V gene data show CDR1 as MNHNY and CDR2 as SVGAGI (reference sequence). The V and J ends lost 5 bases and 8 bases, in that order; junction bases with no gene match: 13. The CDR3 is 15 residues long.

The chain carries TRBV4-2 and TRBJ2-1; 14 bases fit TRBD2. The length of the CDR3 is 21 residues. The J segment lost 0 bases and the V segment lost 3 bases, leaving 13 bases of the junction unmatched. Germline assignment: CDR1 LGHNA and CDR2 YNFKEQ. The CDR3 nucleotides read TGTGCCAGCAGCCAGGACCGGACTAGCGGGGGGCGTTCCCTCTCCTACAATGAGCAGTTCTTC. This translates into CASSQDRTSGGRSLSYNEQFF.

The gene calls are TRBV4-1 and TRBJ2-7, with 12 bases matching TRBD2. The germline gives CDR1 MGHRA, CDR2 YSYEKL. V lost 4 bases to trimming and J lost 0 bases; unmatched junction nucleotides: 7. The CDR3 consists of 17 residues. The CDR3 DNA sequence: TGCGCCAGCAGCCTTCGGACTAGCGGGGCAAGCTCCTACGAGCAGTACTTC. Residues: CASSLRTSGASSYEQYF.

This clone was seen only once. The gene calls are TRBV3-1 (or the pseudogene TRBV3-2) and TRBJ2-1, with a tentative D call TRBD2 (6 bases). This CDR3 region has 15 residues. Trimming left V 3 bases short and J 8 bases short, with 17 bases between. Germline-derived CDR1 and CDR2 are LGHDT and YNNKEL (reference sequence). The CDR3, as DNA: TGTGCCAGCAGCCACGGACTACCTCGTAGCGATGAGCAGTTCTTC. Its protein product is CASSHGLPRSDEQFF.

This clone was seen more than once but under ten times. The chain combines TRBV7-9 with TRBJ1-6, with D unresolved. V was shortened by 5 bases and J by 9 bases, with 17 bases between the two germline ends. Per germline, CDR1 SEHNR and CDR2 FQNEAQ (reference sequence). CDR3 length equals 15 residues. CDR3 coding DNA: TGTGCCAGCAGCCCGACGGGAGCCGGTAGTTCACCCCTCCACTTT. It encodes CASSPTGAGSSPLHF.

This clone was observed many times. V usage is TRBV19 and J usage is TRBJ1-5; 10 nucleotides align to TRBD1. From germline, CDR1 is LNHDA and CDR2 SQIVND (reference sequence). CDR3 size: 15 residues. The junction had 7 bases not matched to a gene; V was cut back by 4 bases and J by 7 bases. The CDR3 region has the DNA TGTGCCAGTAGTACCCGACAGGGGGCGGGGCAGCCCCAGCATTTT. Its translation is CASSTRQGAGQPQHF.

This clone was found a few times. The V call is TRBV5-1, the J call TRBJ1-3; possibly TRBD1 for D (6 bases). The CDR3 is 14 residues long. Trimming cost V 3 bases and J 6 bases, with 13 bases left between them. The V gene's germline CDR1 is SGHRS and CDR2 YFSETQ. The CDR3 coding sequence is TGCGCCAGCAGCTCGGGGGGGCTGGAAAACACCATATATTTT. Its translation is CASSSGGLENTIYF. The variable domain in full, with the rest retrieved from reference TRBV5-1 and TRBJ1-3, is KAGVTQTPRYLIKTRGQQVTLSCSPISGHRSVSWYQQTPGQGLQFLFEYFSETQRNKGNFPGRFSGRQFSNSRSEMNVSTLELGDSALYLCASSSGGLENTIYFGEGSWLTVV.

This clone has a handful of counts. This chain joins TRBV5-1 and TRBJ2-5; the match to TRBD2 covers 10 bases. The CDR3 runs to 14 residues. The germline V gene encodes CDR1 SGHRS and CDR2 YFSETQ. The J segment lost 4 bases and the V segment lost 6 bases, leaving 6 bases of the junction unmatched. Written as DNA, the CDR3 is TGCGCCAGCATGGCACTAGCGGGGCGAGAGACCCAGTACTTC. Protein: CASMALAGRETQYF.

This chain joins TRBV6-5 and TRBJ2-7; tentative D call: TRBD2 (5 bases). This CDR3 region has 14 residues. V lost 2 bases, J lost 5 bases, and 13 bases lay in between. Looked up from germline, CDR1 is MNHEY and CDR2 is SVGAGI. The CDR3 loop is CASSYRRGSDEQYF. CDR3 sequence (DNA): TGTGCCAGCAGTTACCGTAGAGGGAGCGACGAGCAGTACTTC.

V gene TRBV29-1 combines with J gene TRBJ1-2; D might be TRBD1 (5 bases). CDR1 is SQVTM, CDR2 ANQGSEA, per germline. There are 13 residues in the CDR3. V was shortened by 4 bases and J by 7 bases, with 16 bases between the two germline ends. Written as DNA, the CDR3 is TGCAGCGTTGGACTCGGGGGGGTTAGTGGCTACACCTTC. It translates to CSVGLGGVSGYTF.